The 4 T cell receptor beta chains given below trace back to one sample, sequenced in a study of T cells after yellow fever vaccination (dated by TCRdb to 2018 to 2020). The treatment or condition tag for this specimen amounts to: live attenuated yellow fever vaccine strain. Library method: 5' RACE. The sample was run on an Illumina HiSeq 2500. The public reads were quality trimmed at Q25 with fastp and then assembled into clones with MiXCR by TCRdb, keeping productive beta chains. Identical CDR3 proteins give one entry, which carries the most common genes and DNA. The sample yields some 560,000 distinct CDR3 sequences; roughly 21% were counted once. The leading ten clones occupy roughly an eighth of the sample. The sample here was PBMCs, taken 15 days after the yellow fever booster vaccination. These TCRs come from a man aged 25-45 years who received the YFV17D yellow fever vaccine.

This clonotype was counted many times. This sequence joins TRBV5-1 and TRBJ2-3; no firm D call. The CDR3 length is 12 residues. Germline lookup yields CDR1 SGHRS and CDR2 YFSETQ. V was pared by 5 bases and J by 2 bases, with 6 bases between. Written as DNA, the CDR3 is TGCGCCAGCAGACTAAACACAGATACGCAGTATTTT. Its protein is CASRLNTDTQYF. The variable domain in full, with the rest retrieved from reference TRBV5-1 and TRBJ2-3, is KAGVTQTPRYLIKTRGQQVTLSCSPISGHRSVSWYQQTPGQGLQFLFEYFSETQRNKGNFPGRFSGRQFSNSRSEMNVSTLELGDSALYLCASRLNTDTQYFGPGTRLTVL.

Remarks on this clonotype: The conserved closing phenylalanine or tryptophan is absent in this CDR3, likely reflecting a read error. The V gene is TRBV29-1, the J gene TRBJ2-1, with D possibly being TRBD1 (7 bases). The CDR3 sequence is 13 residues long. Germline lookup yields CDR1 SQVTM and CDR2 ANQGSEA. V was clipped by 3 bases and J by 9 bases, with 15 bases between them. As DNA, the CDR3 is TGCAGCGTTGACCCCGGACAGGAGGGTGAGCAGTTCTCC. The encoded protein is CSVDPGQEGEQFS.

The chain uses TRBV6-5 and TRBJ2-3, with D uncertain. Germline V gene sequence: CDR1 MNHEY, CDR2 SVGAGI. Trimming shortened V by 2 bases and J by 5 bases, and 11 bases separated the two germline ends. The CDR3 is 14 residues long. The CDR3 nucleotides read TGTGCCAGCAGTTACCCGCGCCCCGTAGATACGCAGTATTTT. This encodes CASSYPRPVDTQYF.

This clonotype was picked up a small number of times. The chain is built from TRBV7-3 and TRBJ2-1; D possibly corresponds to TRBD2 (5 bases). Germline V gene data show CDR1 as SGHTA and CDR2 as FQGTGA. CDR3 length: 13 residues. Trimming cost V 5 bases and J 5 bases, with 10 bases left between them. CDR3 nucleotide sequence: TGTGCCAGCAGCGCCGGGAACAACAATGAGCAGTTCTTC. This sequence encodes CASSAGNNNEQFF.